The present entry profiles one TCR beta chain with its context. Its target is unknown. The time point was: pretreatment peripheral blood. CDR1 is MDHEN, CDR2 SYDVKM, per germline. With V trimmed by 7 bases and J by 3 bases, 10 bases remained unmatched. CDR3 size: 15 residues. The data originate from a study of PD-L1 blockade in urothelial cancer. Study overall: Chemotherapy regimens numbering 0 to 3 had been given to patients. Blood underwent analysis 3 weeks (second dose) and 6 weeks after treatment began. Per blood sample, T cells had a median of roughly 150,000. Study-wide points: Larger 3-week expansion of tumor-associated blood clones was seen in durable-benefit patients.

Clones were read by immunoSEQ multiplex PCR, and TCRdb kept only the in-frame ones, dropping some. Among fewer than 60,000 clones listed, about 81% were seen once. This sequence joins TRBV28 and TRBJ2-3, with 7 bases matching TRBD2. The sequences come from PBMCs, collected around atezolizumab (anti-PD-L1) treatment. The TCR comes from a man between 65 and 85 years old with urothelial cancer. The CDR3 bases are TGTGCCAGCACCCTTGGGGGGGGAACTACAGATACGCAGTATTTT. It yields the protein CASTLGGGTTDTQYF. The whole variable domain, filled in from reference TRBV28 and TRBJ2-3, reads DVKVTQSSRYLVKRTGEKVFLECVQDMDHENMFWYRQDPGLGLRLIYFSYDVKMKEKGDIPEGYSVSREKKERFSLILESASTNQTSMYLCASTLGGGTTDTQYFGPGTRLTVL.